Listed below are T cell receptor beta chains from one sample, sequenced in a study of control samples from healthy donors and cancer patients. The repertoire was sequenced with immunoSEQ multiplex PCR; TCRdb's copy has only in-frame clones and lacks some. Here the sample spans more than 150,000 clones, over 90% being singletons. Sequences were obtained from blood. The receptors were gathered from a middle-aged man in good health. The CDR3 runs from the conserved cysteine through the conserved F or W. A D gene is named only where the DNA matches it firmly. Where a row states a size, it is once, few, many or the class of an expanded clone; other rows omit it.

TRBV6-4	15	TRBJ2-3	TRBD1	.	TGTGCCAGCAGTGACTCGTTACAGGGGGCAGATACGCAGTATTTT	CASSDSLQGADTQYF
TRBV7-9	15	TRBJ2-3	TRBD2	.	TGTGCCAGCAGCATTCGAGCGGGACCCACAGATACGCAGTATTTT	CASSIRAGPTDTQYF
TRBV7-3	16	TRBJ2-1	TRBD2	.	TGTGCCAGCAGCTTATTCGGGACTAGCGGGTCCGATGAGCAGTTCTTC	CASSLFGTSGSDEQFF
TRBV6-1	16	TRBJ1-5	TRBD1	.	TGTGCCAGCAGTGACTTACGGACAGGGTCGAGTCAGCCCCAGCATTTT	CASSDLRTGSSQPQHF
TRBV7-9	16	TRBJ1-5	.	.	TGTGCCAGCAGCCCGAGAGGGGGGAGGGGCAATCAGCCCCAGCATTTT	CASSPRGGRGNQPQHF
TRBV19	15	TRBJ2-3	.	.	TGTGCCAGTAGTTCCTGGCAGGGGATCGCAGATACGCAGTATTTT	CASSSWQGIADTQYF
TRBV18	14	TRBJ1-1	TRBD1	.	TGTGCCAGCTCCAGGGACAGGGGGTCCACTGAAGCTTTCTTT	CASSRDRGSTEAFF
TRBV5-5	16	TRBJ1-5	.	.	TGTGCCAGCACCCCTTACCCCATGCGGGGCAATCAGCCCCAGCATTTT	CASTPYPMRGNQPQHF
TRBV18	13	TRBJ2-7	.	.	TGTGCCAGCTCATCCGGGGGACCCTACGAGCAGTACTTC	CASSSGGPYEQYF
TRBV28	15	TRBJ1-2	TRBD1	.	TGTGCCAGCAGCCGGACAGGGTTTCTCAACTATGGCTACACCTTC	CASSRTGFLNYGYTF
TRBV5-1	14	TRBJ2-7	.	once	TGCGCCAGCAGCTTGGGGCAGGGAGGAAACGAGCAGTACTTC	CASSLGQGGNEQYF
TRBV5-6	15	TRBJ1-4	TRBD1	.	TGTGCCAGCAGCGATCAACAGGGGACAGGGGAAAAACTGTTTTTT	CASSDQQGTGEKLFF
TRBV19	12	TRBJ1-5	.	once	TGTGCCAGTAAGGCTGACGATCAGCCCCAGCATTTT	CASKADDQPQHF
TRBV11-2	18	TRBJ1-1	TRBD1	.	TGTGCCAGCAGCTTAGACAATTGGACAGGGCGAGTGAACACTGAAGCTTTCTTT	CASSLDNWTGRVNTEAFF
TRBV4-2	16	TRBJ2-7	TRBD2	.	TGTGCCAGCAGCCAAGATCAGACTAGCGCAGGCTACGAGCAGTACTTC	CASSQDQTSAGYEQYF
TRBV28	13	TRBJ2-2	.	.	TGTGCCAGCGGGAGATCCGACACCGGGGAGCTGTTTTTT	CASGRSDTGELFF
TRBV30	12	TRBJ1-1	.	once	TGTGCCTGGAGTGTACTGGAGGGGAAAGCTTTCTTT	CAWSVLEGKAFF
TRBV6-2/TRBV6-3	17	TRBJ2-3	.	.	TGTGCCAGCAGTTACTCTGTCTTGGGGTCACGCACAGATACGCAGTATTTT	CASSYSVLGSRTDTQYF
TRBV7-2	15	TRBJ1-6	.	.	TGTGCCAGCAGCTCTCAGGGGAGAGGAAATTCACCCCTCCACTTT	CASSSQGRGNSPLHF
TRBV6-5	15	TRBJ2-7	.	.	TGTGCCAGCAGGCTGTCCGGGACCTCTTCCTACGAGCAGTACTTC	CASRLSGTSSYEQYF
TRBV7-9	15	TRBJ2-1	TRBD2	.	TGTGCCAGCAGCTTATCTCTAGCGGGGGGGAATGAGCAGTTCTTC	CASSLSLAGGNEQFF
TRBV3-1/TRBV3-2	14	TRBJ1-1	.	once	TGTGCCAGCAGCCACTTCGGACAGAACACTGAAGCTTTCTTT	CASSHFGQNTEAFF
TRBV19	11	TRBJ2-7	.	few	TGTGCCAGTGGATACAGGGCGCGGCAGTACTTC	CASGYRARQYF
TRBV20-1	11	TRBJ2-7	.	once	TGCAGTGCATCAGCCTACCCTAAGCGGCACTTC	CSASAYPKRHF
TRBV10-3	12	TRBJ2-1	.	.	TGTGCCACTTCTAAGCCCCCAAGCGAGCAGTTCTTC	CATSKPPSEQFF
TRBV27	15	TRBJ1-6	.	.	TGTGCCAGCAGAACGACTATAGGGGCAAATTCACCCCTCCACTTT	CASRTTIGANSPLHF
TRBV4-1	16	TRBJ2-7	TRBD1	.	TGCGCCAGCAGCCAAGACCGGGGACAGGGGAGGGGCGAGCAGTACTTC	CASSQDRGQGRGEQYF
TRBV3-1/TRBV3-2	14	TRBJ2-1	.	.	TGTGCCAGCAGCCAAGACGTGGCAAACAATGAGCAGTTCTTC	CASSQDVANNEQFF
TRBV28	16	TRBJ2-5	TRBD2	few	TGTGCCAGCAGTCCACCTGGACTAGCGGCCCAAGAGACCCAGTACTTC	CASSPPGLAAQETQYF